This T cell receptor (beta chain) was sequenced in a study of blood T cell repertoires in COVID-19. Study as a whole: Donors in the United States, Italy and Spain gave samples during acute or convalescent COVID-19. PBMCs, B-cell-depleted T cells, or T cells were the source of the cDNA or gDNA that made up the material.

Looked up from germline, CDR1 is KGHSH and CDR2 is LQKENI. Trimming cost V 3 bases and J 2 bases; bases outside gene matches: 14. The CDR3 is made up of 20 amino acids. Original processing methods: Nucleated cell counts were estimated from reference gene primer amplification. Measured with immunoSEQ multiplex PCR; TCRdb has only the in-frame clones, and not every one. That table is the source of V, J and clone size, and D and trimming were worked out from the DNA. The sample contains about 110,000 clones, nearly 80% of which appear only once. This clone came up a few times. This clonotype was obtained from a woman older than 75 with active or convalescent COVID-19. Sequenced sample: peripheral blood. The chain uses TRBV18 and TRBJ2-3; 13 bases agree with TRBD2. The CDR3 DNA reads as TGTGCCAGCTCACCTTCCCGTAGGACTAGCGGGAGCCCCCCCACAGATACGCAGTATTTT. This codes for CASSPSRRTSGSPPTDTQYF.